The 18 T cell receptor beta chains below all came from one sample that was sequenced in a study of metastatic and nonmetastatic thyroid tumors (dated by TCRdb to about 2020). Libraries were constructed by PCR. TCRdb records Illumina HiSeq 4000 as the sequencer. TCRdb ran its own pipeline on the public reads, namely fastp trimming at Q25 and MiXCR clone calling, and kept in-frame beta chains. The sample table contains 15,000 to 20,000 clones; only one count was recorded for roughly 25% of them. Together, the top ten hold 15% of the sample. No patient had received any treatment before thyroid surgery. What was sequenced was adjacent normal tissue. All receptors come from a female donor with papillary thyroid cancer or a benign thyroid nodule (not recorded which). Some clones in this sample may be carry-over from other donors' samples.

This clone is large within its sample. This chain links TRBV27 with TRBJ1-2; TRBD1 aligns across 9 bases. Trimming took 1 base from V and 2 from J; bases not matched to a gene: 8. The CDR3 consists of 17 residues. From germline, CDR1 is MNHEY and CDR2 SMNVEV (reference sequence). CDR3 protein: CASSLYAPGTGNYGYTF. The CDR3 DNA follows: TGTGCCAGCAGTTTATACGCTCCGGGGACAGGGAACTATGGCTACACCTTC.

A few counts support this clone. The J gene is TRBJ1-1, the V gene TRBV12-3 or TRBV12-4; 8 bases align to TRBD1. This CDR3 comprises 15 residues. J lost 0 bases, V lost 5 bases, and 5 bases had no gene match. CDR3 sequence (DNA): TGTGCCAGCAGTACCCGACAGGGGATGAACACTGAAGCTTTCTTT. This gives the protein CASSTRQGMNTEAFF.

The chain uses TRBV7-8 and TRBJ2-7, with 8 bases matching TRBD1. V gave up 7 bases and J gave up 6 bases; unmatched junction bases: 8. From germline, CDR1 is SGHVS and CDR2 FQNEAQ. The CDR3 has 13 amino acids. Written as DNA, the CDR3 is TGTGCCAGCATCGCGACAGGGGCGGGCGAGCAGTACTTC. It yields the protein CASIATGAGEQYF.

This clone was detected only a few times. This rearrangement joins TRBV27 to TRBJ2-5; 11 nucleotides line up with TRBD2. The ends lost 3 bases at V and 6 bases at J; junction bases unmatched: 6. The CDR3 runs to 15 residues. Germline assignment: CDR1 MNHEY and CDR2 SMNVEV (reference sequence). The DNA of the CDR3 is TGTGCCAGCAGTTTTAGCGGGAGGGCCCTGAAGACCCAGTACTTC. Protein product: CASSFSGRALKTQYF.

This clone has more than one count but fewer than ten. This chain connects TRBV27 to TRBJ1-1; D might be TRBD1 (5 bases). CDR1 MNHEY and CDR2 SMNVEV come from the germline V gene (reference sequence). V was shortened by 8 bases and J by 1 base, with 20 bases between the two germline ends. This CDR3 has 16 amino acids. CDR3 nucleotide sequence: TGTGCCAGCTCTCCCCCCCCGGGACGGAAGAACACTGAAGCTTTCTTT. Translated, it gives CASSPPPGRKNTEAFF.

The J gene is TRBJ2-5, the V gene TRBV11-3; the D gene is possibly TRBD2 (6 bases). The CDR3 extends over 13 amino acids. Looked up from germline, CDR1 is SGHNT and CDR2 is YENEEA. Trimming took off 5 bases at V and 4 bases at J, with 11 bases between the two ends. The CDR3 protein is CASSILGGETQYF. For the CDR3, the DNA is TGTGCCAGCAGCATCCTCGGGGGAGAGACCCAGTACTTC.

The V gene is TRBV28, the J gene TRBJ2-3; 9 bases match TRBD1. There are 15 residues in the CDR3. CDR1 is MDHEN and CDR2 is SYDVKM in the germline V gene. Trimming took 10 bases from V and 6 from J; bases not matched to a gene: 14. CDR3 loop: CATVDRGIYQDTQYF. In nucleotides, the CDR3 is TGTGCCACTGTCGACAGGGGGATCTACCAGGATACGCAGTATTTT. Full variable domain (outside the CDR3, taken from reference TRBV28 and TRBJ2-3): DVKVTQSSRYLVKRTGEKVFLECVQDMDHENMFWYRQDPGLGLRLIYFSYDVKMKEKGDIPEGYSVSREKKERFSLILESASTNQTSMYLCATVDRGIYQDTQYFGPGTRLTVL.

The genes are TRBV11-1 and TRBJ2-3; 12 bases map to TRBD2. The germline V gene encodes CDR1 SGHAT and CDR2 FQDESV (reference sequence). V was pared by 5 bases and J by 4 bases, with 10 bases of the junction left unmatched. The CDR3 extends over 17 amino acids. CDR3 residues: CASSPKRLAGVADTQYF. Written as DNA, the CDR3 is TGTGCCAGCAGCCCCAAAAGACTAGCGGGAGTGGCAGATACGCAGTATTTT.

This clone qualifies as medium-sized. This chain links TRBV7-3 with TRBJ2-4; D possibly matches TRBD1 or TRBD2 (6 bases each). Trimming shortened V by 2 bases and J by 0 bases, and 29 bases separated the two germline ends. Per the germline V gene, CDR1 is SGHTA and CDR2 is FQGTGA. The CDR3 consists of 22 residues. CDR3 loop: CASSLHEGQPGVPKLAKNIQYF. The CDR3 DNA is TGTGCCAGCAGCTTACACGAAGGACAGCCGGGAGTGCCGAAACTAGCCAAAAACATTCAGTACTTC.

The chain has TRBV20-1 and TRBJ1-5; unclear D gene. The CDR3 spans 13 residues. The V gene's germline CDR1 is DFQATT and CDR2 SNEGSKA (reference sequence). The V end lost 3 bases, the J end lost 0 bases, and 6 bases lay between the germline ends. This CDR3 is CSARPYSNQPQHF. The DNA of the CDR3 is TGCAGTGCTAGGCCCTATAGCAATCAGCCCCAGCATTTT.

Only one count was recorded for this clone. A read error may account for a junction end that differs from germline. The V call is TRBV2, the J call TRBJ2-7, with TRBD1 matching 9 bases. CDR1 is SNHLY, CDR2 FYNNEI, per germline. The CDR3 covers 14 residues. CDR3 DNA: TGTGCCAGCAGCCCGGACAGGGGCTCCCACGAGCAGTACTTC. It specifies CASSPDRGSHEQYF.

This clone was seen more than once but under ten times. The J gene is TRBJ2-7, the V gene TRBV27, with 8 bases lining up with TRBD1. The CDR3 is made up of 14 amino acids. The V and J ends lost 3 bases and 5 bases, in that order; junction bases with no gene match: 6. The V gene's germline CDR1 is MNHEY and CDR2 SMNVEV (reference sequence). The CDR3: CASSLYQGADEQYF. The CDR3 DNA reads as TGTGCCAGCAGTTTGTACCAGGGGGCCGACGAGCAGTACTTC.

The chain recombines TRBV7-2 with TRBJ2-3; D is unresolved. There are 12 residues in the CDR3. From germline, CDR1 is SGHTA and CDR2 FQGNSA. V was cut by 6 bases and J by 2 bases, with 6 bases left in between. The CDR3 sequence is CASRQNTDTQYF. Written as DNA, the CDR3 is TGTGCCAGCAGGCAAAACACAGATACGCAGTATTTT.

The chain joins TRBV7-2 to TRBJ2-1; D gene uncertain. The CDR3 extends over 12 amino acids. CDR1 and CDR2 (germline): SGHTA, FQGNSA. V was trimmed by 1 base and J by 7 bases, leaving 5 bases between them. In DNA form, the CDR3 reads TGTGCCAGCAGCTTAGGCCGGAATGAGCAGTTCTTC. Translation: CASSLGRNEQFF.

This chain connects TRBV5-1 to TRBJ1-1, with 7 bases aligning to TRBD1. V shed 4 bases and J 4 bases; nucleotides not matched to a gene: 13. There are 16 residues in the CDR3. Per germline, CDR1 SGHRS and CDR2 YFSETQ. This CDR3 reads CASSPSGEGAGTEAFF. The CDR3 nucleotides read TGCGCCAGCAGCCCCTCGGGGGAGGGGGCGGGCACTGAAGCTTTCTTT.

This clone was counted once. Distinct nucleotide sequences in the sample also encode this CDR3. The CDR3 sequence: CASSLGLVTQYF. Here the CDR3 DNA reads TGTGCCAGCAGTTTAGGTTTAGTTACGCAGTATTTT. V and J are TRBV12-3 or TRBV12-4 and TRBJ2-3; D is unclear. The CDR3 contains 12 residues. Between the trimmed V and J ends, which lost 1 base and 8 bases, there was a span of 7 bases.

The chain recombines TRBV13 with TRBJ2-2; 9 positions agree with TRBD2. CDR1 is PRHDT and CDR2 is FYEKMQ in the germline V gene (reference sequence). The CDR3 consists of 17 residues. V was pared by 5 bases and J by 6 bases, with 13 bases of the junction left unmatched. CDR3 region: CASSVEGSGRGPGELFF. CDR3 nucleotide sequence: TGTGCCAGCAGCGTTGAAGGTAGCGGGAGAGGACCCGGGGAGCTGTTTTTT. The variable domain in full, completed from reference TRBV13 and TRBJ2-2, reads AAGVIQSPRHLIKEKRETATLKCYPIPRHDTVYWYQQGPGQDPQFLISFYEKMQSDKGSIPDRFSAQQFSDYHSELNMSSLELGDSALYFCASSVEGSGRGPGELFFGEGSRLTVL.

By proportion, this clone is large. This sequence joins TRBV19 and TRBJ1-6; unclear D gene. The V end was cut by 3 bases, the J end by 7 bases, with 10 bases between. CDR1 LNHDA and CDR2 SQIVND come from the germline V gene (reference sequence). The CDR3 length is 14 residues. This CDR3 reads CASSMSLNNSPLHF. For the CDR3, the DNA is TGTGCCAGTAGTATGAGCCTAAACAATTCACCCCTCCACTTT.